What follows describes a single T cell receptor beta chain. This clonotype was seen many times. Its antigen remains unidentified. One base away there is no much larger clone; base qualities are not given. The data were taken from a study of T cells in Graves' hyperthyroidism and ophthalmopathy (dated by TCRdb to the late 2010s). In terms of the full investigation: Peripheral blood samples were taken at the time of initial diagnosis, prior to any treatment. To identify TCR V-J signatures that set the groups apart, the researchers used a discovery cohort of 100 patients, made up of 40 to 45 with Graves' ophthalmopathy and 57 with stable Graves' hyperthyroidism. An independent validation cohort of under 20 hyperthyroidism patients and about 15 patients who later progressed to ophthalmopathy tested prospective prediction of ophthalmopathy. The 75 to 100 discovery patients were randomly split 7:3 into training and test sets. Thyroid tissue and blood T-cell repertoires from several Graves' hyperthyroidism patients were also compared in the study. Following sampling, methimazole starting at 30 mg daily was given to hyperthyroidism patients, and high-dose intravenous methylprednisolone was given to ophthalmopathy patients. According to the paper, TCR Vbeta CDR3 sequencing was carried out on more than 120 peripheral blood samples, which came from fewer than 50 ophthalmopathy, under 80 hyperthyroidism and roughly 17 progressor patients. Study-wide conclusions, independent of this receptor: Sample size was not statistically predetermined, and blinding of investigators to group allocation was not performed. In validation, the model predicted progression to ophthalmopathy with roughly 70% sensitivity and less than 75% specificity, a median of 6.5 months before onset. Most expanded thyroid clonotypes (frequency above 0.001) were also found in blood, which suggests that blood repertoires may mirror thyroid immune responses. Ophthalmopathy was separated from stable hyperthyroidism by a 13 V-J signature model, with about 88% sensitivity and roughly 84% specificity obtained in cross-validation and 80%/75% obtained in testing.

The TCR beta CDR3 regions were amplified from RNA transcripts. The TCR CDR3 was subjected to a first round of RT-PCR using the HTBI primer set and the Qiagen OneStep RT-PCR kit. Libraries were constructed in a second round of multiplex PCR, after which size selection and purification were performed. The libraries were sequenced on an Illumina HiSeq2000 using paired-end 100 bp reads. Per the original workflow: SOAPnuke was used to process the raw data, with reads discarded if the reads contained adapters or uncalled bases, had a mean Phred below 15, or lacked an exact constant-primer or identifier match. High-quality paired reads were merged with COPE v1.2.5, and unique nucleotide sequences were defined as clonotypes. MiTCR v1.1 was used to align the clonotypes against IMGT TRBV, TRBD and TRBJ reference segments. Analysis was restricted to V-J combinations with a frequency above 0.0001, which covered about 99% of repertoires. The TCS score was defined as F50 (clonal expansion) divided by E x V (chaos), with BLOSUM62-based TCRdist calculated between CDR3 peptides within each V-J. Welch's t-statistics and random forest reduced 500 to 650 V-J features to fewer than 15, which were used in a naive Bayes classifier (R e1071). TCRdb reran the public reads through fastp at Q25 and MiXCR, keeping productive beta chains. CDR3 protein duplicates are merged, each entry listing the most common genes and DNA. The V and J calls, along with clone size, are taken from TCRdb and not from the paper's own processing. This sample gives a few hundred thousand distinct CDR3 sequences in total; roughly 20% of them show up just once. The top ten hold under 45% of the sample.

Inclusive of the bounding cysteine and phenylalanine, the CDR3 is 15 residues long. Solely the CDR3 DNA is kept, with 45 bases framed from the first base. CDR1 and CDR2 are drawn from the germline V gene: SGHAT, FQNNGV. The germline ends are 13 bases apart after V is trimmed by 3 bases and J by 4 bases. In the ophthalmopathy patients, disease was moderately to severely active, with a Clinical Activity Score of 3 or more, a NOSPECS grade of 4 or more, and a duration of less than 3 months. Exclusion was applied to patients with uncontrolled infections, other autoimmune diseases, pregnancy or lactation. Diagnoses were established on the basis of clinical symptoms, serum thyroxine and TRAb, thyroid ultrasound, and orbital computed tomography. PBMCs were isolated from roughly 10 ml of fresh peripheral blood by Ficoll-Paque density gradient centrifugation. Total RNA was extracted using Trizol reagent, and RNA quality was assessed on an Agilent 2100 Bioanalyzer.

The TCR comes from a man aged 50 or older with Graves' ophthalmopathy. This receptor chain uses TRBV11-2 and TRBJ2-1, and TRBD2 may be the D gene, going by 6 matching bases. Sequenced input: blood. The base sequence is TGTGCCAGCAGCTTTCTGACTAGGAAATACAATGAGCAGTTCTTC. Its amino acids are CASSFLTRKYNEQFF.